This TCR beta chain originates from a study of T-cell reconstitution after alpha-beta-depleted transplantation in children. Unique molecular identifiers were incorporated when the TCRbeta library was constructed. Each CDR3 protein is one row after TCRdb ran MiXCR on the PCR reads. Of some 840,000 distinct CDR3 sequences in the sample, approximately 15% were seen once. Study results and limitations: The authors attributed T-cell counts and diversity one year after transplant mostly to newly produced T cells. The origin of alpha-beta T cells about two months after transplant was reportedly several hundred expanded graft clones.

Trimming shortened V by 7 bases and J by 11 bases, and 24 bases separated the two germline ends. The CDR3 totals 15 residues. In germline, CDR1 is SQVTM, CDR2 ANQGSEA. Of note for this clonotype: The target antigen is unknown.

The sequence came from a male patient younger than 18 who had a stem cell transplant for acute lymphoblastic leukemia, so the T cells may come from the graft donor. Sequencing used PBMCs, mostly from graft donor cells, obtained 360 days after TCRalphabeta/CD19-depleted stem cell transplant. The V gene is TRBV29-1, the J gene TRBJ1-6, with TRBD1 as a possible D gene (5 bases). CDR3 in amino acids: CSAFFPGTPGPPLHF. CDR3 nucleotide sequence: TGCAGCGCCTTCTTCCCCGGGACCCCAGGGCCACCCCTCCACTTT.